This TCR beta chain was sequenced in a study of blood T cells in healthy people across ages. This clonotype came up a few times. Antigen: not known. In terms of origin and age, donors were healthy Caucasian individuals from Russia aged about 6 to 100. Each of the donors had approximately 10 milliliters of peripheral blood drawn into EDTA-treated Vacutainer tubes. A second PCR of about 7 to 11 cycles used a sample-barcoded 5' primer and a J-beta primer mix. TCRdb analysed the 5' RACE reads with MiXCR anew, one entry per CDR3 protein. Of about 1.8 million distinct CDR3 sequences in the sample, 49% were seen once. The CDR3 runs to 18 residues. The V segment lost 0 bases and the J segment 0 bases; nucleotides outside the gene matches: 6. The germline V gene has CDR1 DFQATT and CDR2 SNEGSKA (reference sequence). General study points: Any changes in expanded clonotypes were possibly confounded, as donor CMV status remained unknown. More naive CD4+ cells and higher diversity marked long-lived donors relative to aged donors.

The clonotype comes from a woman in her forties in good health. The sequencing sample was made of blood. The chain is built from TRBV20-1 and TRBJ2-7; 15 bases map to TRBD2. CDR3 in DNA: TGCAGTGCTAGAGATCCCGGACTAGCGGGGGGGCACTCCTACGAGCAGTACTTC. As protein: CSARDPGLAGGHSYEQYF.